Described below is a single T cell receptor beta chain sequence and its context. No antigen is known for it. The data are from a study of beta chain features in type 1 diabetes. The overall study: Patient and healthy donor groups were alike in age, gender and cell yields. Over all samples combined, some 99,000,000 sorted cells were examined. Study results and limitations: For Type 1 diabetes patients, all four CD4+ subsets carried TCRB CDR3s that were moderately but significantly shorter.

There are 15 residues in the CDR3. V was cut by 2 bases and J by 2 bases, with 13 bases left in between. Germline V gene lookup returns CDR1 MGHRA and CDR2 YSYEKL. The sequenced template was cDNA made from the entire isolated RNA. Repertoires were generated with immunoSEQ multiplex PCR, while TCRdb's copy carries only in-frame clones and drops some. The data show some 150,000 clones, with about an eighth seen just once and 1% to 1.5% held by the top ten. It was via CD45RO/CCR7/CD25/CD127/CD95/CD27 that CD4+ naive, central memory, regulatory and stem cell-like memory cells were sorted. V is TRBV4-1 and J is TRBJ2-7; no firm D call. The receptor was derived from a man between 18 and 29 years old with type 1 diabetes. Sequenced input: central memory CD4+ T cells from blood. CDR3 DNA sequence: TGCGCCAGCAGCCAATGGTGGGTGGGGACCTACGAGCAGTACTTC. Its translation is CASSQWWVGTYEQYF.